This T cell receptor beta chain is drawn from a study of OX40 agonist ivuxolimab in advanced cancers. Study-wide results and limits: At 0.1 to 3.0 mg/kg, clonal expansion of CD4+ and CD8+ blood T cells had occurred by week 6. Low normalized T-cell clonal expansion was additionally recorded for some nonresponders.

Patients with a history of autoimmune disease or on systemic immunosuppression were excluded. Concerning this clone itself: Its antigen is not identified. Other DNA sequences in this specimen translate into the identical CDR3.

Trimming shortened V by 6 bases and J by 0 bases, and 8 bases separated the two germline ends. This CDR3 is built from 13 residues. Looked up from germline, CDR1 is LNHDA and CDR2 is SQIVND (reference sequence). Repertoires were generated with immunoSEQ multiplex PCR, while TCRdb's copy carries only in-frame clones and drops some. The repertoire holds approximately 67,000 clones, with more than 85% as singletons. The chain combines TRBV19 with TRBJ1-1; D is perhaps TRBD1 (6 bases). The TCR was taken from an adult with an advanced solid tumor such as melanoma, head and neck, liver or kidney cancer. Sequencing was performed on CD4+ or CD8+ T cells sorted from blood, taken in a trial of the OX40 agonist ivuxolimab. This CDR3 is CASSGQLNTEAFF. The CDR3 nucleotides are TGTGCCAGTAGCGGACAGTTGAACACTGAAGCTTTCTTT.